The next 16 T cell receptor beta chains were all read from a single sample in a study of Graves' ophthalmopathy and Graves' hyperthyroidism (dated by TCRdb to between 2018 and 2020). Reads for this sample came from an Illumina HiSeq 2000. For repertoire sequencing, TCR beta CDR3 regions were amplified from RNA transcripts. HTBI primers and the Qiagen OneStep RT-PCR kit were used in a first-round RT-PCR, which was followed by a second-round multiplex PCR, size selection and purification. TCRdb reran the public reads through fastp at Q25 and MiXCR, keeping productive beta chains. CDR3 protein sequences are deduplicated, and each keeps its most common genes and DNA. Counted in this sample were 1 million to 1.3 million distinct CDR3 sequences; about two fifths of them appeared once. The leading ten clones occupy approximately 12% of the sample. The sample was peripheral blood or thyroid tissue (not recorded which). The origin of the receptors is an adult man with Graves' hyperthyroidism.

V and J are TRBV15 and TRBJ1-6, with 8 bases aligning to TRBD1. J was trimmed by 15 bases and V by 4 bases; bases with no gene match: 11. The CDR3 has 14 amino acids. Per the germline V gene, CDR1 is LNHNV and CDR2 is YYDKDF (reference sequence). The CDR3 DNA reads as TGTGCCACCAGCACAGGACAGGGACTTCTTAACCTCCACTTT. This codes for CATSTGQGLLNLHF.

The chain joins TRBV2 to TRBJ1-2; D gene uncertain. The CDR3 length is 15 residues. Germline CDR1 reads SNHLY; CDR2 reads FYNNEI. Between the trimmed V and J ends, which lost 4 bases and 4 bases, there was a span of 16 bases. CDR3 protein: CASSAEAIVVYGYTF. The CDR3 nucleotides are TGTGCCAGCAGTGCCGAAGCGATTGTAGTCTATGGCTACACCTTC.

The gene calls are TRBV19 and TRBJ2-7, with D tentatively TRBD1 or TRBD2 (6 bases each). The V and J ends lost 7 bases and 3 bases respectively, with 22 bases between them. Germline V gene data show CDR1 as LNHDA and CDR2 as SQIVND (reference sequence). This CDR3 has 16 residues. The CDR3 spells CASIGPGKGGLYEQYF. Here the CDR3 DNA reads TGTGCCAGTATAGGTCCAGGGAAAGGGGGGCTCTACGAGCAGTACTTC.

This clonotype showed up just a few times. V is TRBV12-3 or TRBV12-4 and J is TRBJ1-6; D unclear. Trimming pared 8 bases from V and 8 bases from J, leaving 16 bases between. The CDR3 totals 14 residues. The CDR3 region has the DNA TGTGCCAGCGGTATACAGATTCCGGATTCACCCCTCCACTTT. It encodes CASGIQIPDSPLHF.

This clonotype was found a few times. The chain couples TRBV6-2 or TRBV6-3 to TRBJ1-1; TRBD1 might be the D (6 bases). Trimming shortened V by 7 bases and J by 1 base, and 19 bases separated the two germline ends. Germline assignment: CDR1 MNHEY and CDR2 SVGEGT. This CDR3 is built from 16 residues. As DNA, the CDR3 is TGTGCCAGCATCCCACTCGGCCAGGGGACGAACACTGAAGCTTTCTTT. Protein product: CASIPLGQGTNTEAFF.

This clonotype came up many times. CDR3 coding DNA: TGTGCCAGCAGCTTAAGGCGGGGGCCTAGGGCCCAGTACTTC. Residues: CASSLRRGPRAQYF. V and J are TRBV7-2 and TRBJ2-5; D is possibly TRBD2 (7 bases). V was trimmed by 2 bases and J by 9 bases, leaving 16 bases between them. The CDR3 length is 14 residues. The V gene's germline CDR1 is SGHTA and CDR2 FQGNSA.

Worth noting for this clonotype: A much larger clone differs by one base, so this may be a read error. The V call is TRBV6-9, the J call TRBJ1-5, with TRBD1 matching over 7 bases. The CDR3 covers 13 residues. Germline V lookup: CDR1 MNHGY, CDR2 SVAAGI. Trimming cost V 8 bases and J 7 bases; bases outside gene matches: 8. The CDR3 reads CASGPTGVQPQHF. DNA for the CDR3: TGTGCCAGCGGCCCTACAGGGGTCCAGCCCCAGCATTTT.

This clonotype was observed at least ten times. The V and J genes are TRBV7-9 and TRBJ2-5; D is unresolved. CDR3 length equals 15 residues. V gave up 3 bases and J gave up 4 bases, with 15 bases separating them. Germline values: CDR1 SEHNR, CDR2 FQNEAQ (reference sequence). The DNA for the CDR3 is TGTGCCAGCAGCTTCCCAAGAACTATCGGAGAGACCCAGTACTTC. This gives the protein CASSFPRTIGETQYF.

V is TRBV18 and J is TRBJ2-7; no clear D. V was trimmed by 0 bases and J by 6 bases, leaving 9 bases between them. This CDR3 comprises 13 residues. From germline, CDR1 is KGHSH and CDR2 LQKENI. The CDR3 nucleotides read TGTGCCAGCTCACCACCCGGTCCCGGCGAGCAGTACTTC. Encoded protein: CASSPPGPGEQYF.

Note on this clonotype: Its ends do not fully match the called genes, so a read error is possible. The rearrangement links TRBV7-9 to TRBJ1-4, with a weak D call TRBD1 (5 bases). The CDR3 has 13 amino acids. Germline CDR1 SEHNR, CDR2 FQNEAQ (reference sequence). CDR3 in amino acids: CASSTGTNEELFF. As DNA, the CDR3 is TGTGCCAGCAGCACAGGAACTAATGAAGAACTGTTTTTT.

This clonotype was counted ten times or more. The gene calls are TRBV5-1 and TRBJ2-2; the D gene is possibly TRBD2 (6 bases). CDR1 is SGHRS and CDR2 is YFSETQ in the germline V gene. V lost 4 bases to trimming and J lost 8 bases, with 12 bases between them. The CDR3 covers 13 residues. The CDR3 protein is CASSPGLGGELFF. CDR3 coding DNA: TGCGCCAGCAGCCCGGGACTCGGAGGGGAGCTGTTTTTT.

The chain is built from TRBV5-1 and TRBJ1-5; D possibly corresponds to TRBD1 (5 bases). Trimming removed 4 bases at V and 4 bases at J, with 15 bases between. CDR3 size: 15 residues. Germline V CDR1 and CDR2: SGHRS, YFSETQ. DNA of the CDR3: TGCGCCAGCAGCCGCGGGGGGTCTCAAAATCAGCCCCAGCATTTT. Its translation: CASSRGGSQNQPQHF.

The chain is built from TRBV9 and TRBJ1-1, with D uncertain. Germline CDR1 SGDLS, CDR2 YYNGEE. V lost 3 bases and J 4 bases, leaving 13 bases between the germline ends. This CDR3 region has 14 residues. CDR3 sequence reads: CASSDGVRGTEAFF. CDR3 in DNA: TGTGCCAGCAGCGATGGCGTCCGAGGCACTGAAGCTTTCTTT.

The CDR3 DNA is TGCGCCAGCATAGACAACCAAGAGACCCAGTACTTC. Its protein is CASIDNQETQYF. The chain is built from TRBV5-1 and TRBJ2-5; D not resolved. Per germline, CDR1 SGHRS and CDR2 YFSETQ. Trimming removed 6 bases at V and 0 bases at J, with 6 bases between. This CDR3 contains 12 residues.

The V call is TRBV6-2 or TRBV6-3, the J call TRBJ1-2; the D is unclear. V was clipped by 2 bases and J by 7 bases, with 11 bases between them. This CDR3 contains 13 residues. Germline-derived CDR1 and CDR2 are MNHEY and SVGEGT. The CDR3 spells CASSYPGRVGYTF. The CDR3 DNA sequence: TGTGCCAGCAGTTACCCAGGAAGAGTTGGCTACACCTTC.

Points on this clonotype: With a much larger clone just one base away, this may be a read error. The V gene is TRBV14, the J gene TRBJ1-4; 9 positions agree with TRBD1. Germline V gene lookup returns CDR1 SGHDN and CDR2 FVKESK. The CDR3 runs to 15 residues. The CDR3 DNA reads TGTGCCAACAGCCAAGGAGGACAGGGGAATGAAAAACTGTTTTTT. Translating it yields CANSQGGQGNEKLFF.